The T cell receptor (beta chain) under discussion was sequenced for a study of T cell responses to AZD1222 COVID-19 vaccine. Background on the study: Doses given second, at about 4 or about 12 weeks, were pooled.

Study results and caveats: Repertoire sampling occurred only after the peak T cell response. Vaccination with two AZD1222 doses was followed by a rise in Spike-specific TCR breadth and depth.

The V end was cut by 3 bases, the J end by 5 bases, with 11 bases between. CDR3 length: 13 amino acids. Germline CDR1 reads KGHSH; CDR2 reads LQKENI. In regard to this clone: Its antigen is unidentified.

The data were produced by immunoSEQ multiplex PCR, yet TCRdb's version contains in-frame clones alone and is incomplete. Of some 150,000 clones in the sample, 94% are singletons; the top ten hold roughly 1.3%. The V and J genes are TRBV18 and TRBJ2-7; D is ambiguous. The receptor comes from an adult in good health. The material was peripheral blood, obtained on day 0 of AZD1222 vaccination. The CDR3 region has the DNA TGTGCCAGCTCACCCTTCGAGTTAGACGAGCAGTACGTC. It specifies CASSPFELDEQYV.